This TCR beta chain was observed in a study of cytomegalovirus exposure and HLA in healthy donors. Overall study context: Of all 370 or so donors who were genotyped, roughly 81% belonged to the Caucasian-associated ancestry cluster. Study-level findings and limits: Per a later analysis, roughly 17,000 TCR beta sequences showed association with HLA alleles at 0.05 false discovery rate. Equally common other TCR beta chains were less clonally expanded than HLA-associated ones, a later analysis found. There were under 200 TCR beta chains listed as cytomegalovirus-associated.

V lost 3 bases, J lost 1 base, and 14 bases stayed unmatched. Germline V lookup: CDR1 MGHRA, CDR2 YSYEKL. The CDR3 consists of 21 residues. In regard to this clone: Its antigen is not known.

A multiplex PCR was run with 60 Vbeta primers and 13 Jbeta primers. The repertoire was sequenced with immunoSEQ multiplex PCR; TCRdb's copy has only in-frame clones and lacks some. In the table there are about 140,000 clones, approximately 82% of which are singletons. Sequenced: PBMCs. This receptor was obtained from a middle-aged man in good health and CMV-seronegative. The chain carries TRBV4-1 and TRBJ2-3; 15 bases are a match to TRBD2. The CDR3 protein is CASSHLGLAGGSPRGTDTQYF. The DNA of the CDR3 is TGCGCCAGCAGCCACTTGGGACTAGCGGGGGGAAGCCCTAGAGGCACAGATACGCAGTATTTT.